Listed here is a single TCR beta chain. A read error may account for a junction end that differs from germline. Multiple V-beta primers and a C-beta primer amplified TCRB from RNA. TCRB-specific cDNA synthesis used approximately 0.49 ug of total RNA. From the multiplex PCR reads, TCRdb called clonotypes with MiXCR, one entry per CDR3 protein. The sample has 15,000 to 20,000 distinct CDR3 sequences; 55% to 75% are singletons. The record originates from a study of tumor-infiltrating lymphocytes in glioblastoma multiforme. Germline CDR1 MDHEN, CDR2 SYDVKM. The CDR3 covers 13 residues. The V gene is TRBV28, the J gene TRBJ1-2, with D tentatively TRBD1 (6 bases). This TCR was recovered from a male donor with glioblastoma. Sequencing was done on a sample of peripheral blood. Here the CDR3 DNA reads TGTGCCGGCAGCTCAAGACAGGTATATGGCTACACCTTC. This codes for CAGSSRQVYGYTF.